This T cell receptor (beta chain) originates from a study of tumor-infiltrating lymphocytes in primary liver carcinoma (dated by TCRdb to 2016 to 2017). Regarding the research as a whole: Four to six patients with histopathologically diagnosed primary liver carcinoma underwent surgical resection in China between November 2015 and March 2016. For each liver tumor, the study sampled five regions along with adjacent normal tissue and blood, and applied TCRbeta repertoire sequencing, expression microarrays and whole-exome sequencing. A total of 35 or so specimens from 5 patients, comprising 25 or so tumor regions, 5 adjacent noncancerous liver tissues and 5 peripheral blood samples, were covered by TCRbeta repertoire sequencing. Tumors of the five patients were stage T1-T3 N0M0 with maximum diameters of 4.2 to 10 cm. Samples yielded roughly 3.65 to 7.5 million productive TCRbeta reads; read depth did not differ significantly between tissue types. Repertoires from technical replicates were highly reproducible, with mean shared-clone rates roughly 0.89 and correlation coefficients above 0.98. The five patients, three men and two women aged 30 to 69 years, had hepatocellular carcinoma (four) or combined HCC and intrahepatic cholangiocarcinoma (one).

TRIzol reagent was used to extract blood RNA from unsorted whole blood, while the DNeasy Blood & Tissue kit provided the germline DNA. At the time of sampling, the patients had chronic HBV infection and had not received any treatment. Approximately 4.1 milliliters of peripheral blood were collected into K2EDTA tubes before surgery. About this clonotype itself: This clone's antigen is unknown. A read error may explain this, as a much larger clone is one base away.

Clipping removes 6 bases from V and 7 bases from J, with 5 as the unmatched junction base count. CDR3 length: 13 amino acids, cysteine to phenylalanine. Only the CDR3 part of the read is kept: 39 bases, read in frame from the first base. Using a constant-region primer and ProtoScript II reverse transcriptase, TCRbeta-specific cDNA was reverse-transcribed from approximately 0.55 ug total RNA. Three nested multiplex PCR rounds, following a slightly modified ARM-PCR procedure, were used to build the TCRbeta libraries. Each of the first two PCR rounds ran for about 9 cycles and used multiplex TRBV1-TRBV30 forward primers together with a Cbeta reverse primer. A final 25-cycle PCR with Deep VentR polymerase added sample barcodes and Illumina adapters. Amplicons of 200-500 bp were gel-purified with a QIAquick gel extraction kit before sequencing. The TCRbeta amplicons were sequenced with 250-bp paired-end reads on an Illumina HiSeq 2500. As for the original processing: To recover full CDR3 sequences, reads were quality-trimmed using Trimmomatic v0.33 and paired reads were then merged using FLASH v1.2.11. V, D and J germline segments were assigned to the rearranged TCRbeta sequences by MiGEC v1.2.1b. Clonotype statistics, along with Shannon-Wiener diversity indices, were calculated using VDJtools v1.0.0. Except for diversity analysis, only the 250 most abundant clonotypes of each sample were used in subsequent analyses to reduce sampling bias. TCRdb itself trimmed the public reads at Q25 with fastp, ran MiXCR and retained productive beta chains. Entries that share a CDR3 protein sequence are merged under the most common genes and DNA. Clone size and V and J calls follow TCRdb, not the original study. The sample data list 300,000 to 350,000 distinct CDR3 sequences, and 50% to 75% of these were observed just once. The ten largest clones add up to approximately 17% of the sample.

On the study overall, not on this receptor specifically: Only a few patients were included in the study, and the authors note that the findings should be validated in a larger study. Since the samples were bulk and unsorted, there was no way to compare CD4+ and CD8+ T cell repertoires. Because sequencing covered only the TCR beta chain and unpaired alpha chains were not captured, true repertoire diversity is likely underestimated. Repertoire overlap was higher between tumor regions (mean about 35%) than tumor-adjacent (approximately 17%) or tumor-blood (about 15%) pairs, consistent with antigen-driven expansion. Compared with blood, tumors had a significantly larger share of the repertoire taken up by the top 250 clones (p = 0.039).

The specimen sequenced was peripheral blood. Here the chain combines TRBV12-3 or TRBV12-4 and TRBJ1-5; the central 8 bases match TRBD1. This receptor was obtained from a woman aged 30 to 39 with primary liver carcinoma and hepatitis B virus infection. The CDR3 region has the sequence CASSAQGGQPQHF. The nucleotide sequence is TGTGCCAGCAGCGCACAGGGGGGGCAGCCCCAGCATTTT.